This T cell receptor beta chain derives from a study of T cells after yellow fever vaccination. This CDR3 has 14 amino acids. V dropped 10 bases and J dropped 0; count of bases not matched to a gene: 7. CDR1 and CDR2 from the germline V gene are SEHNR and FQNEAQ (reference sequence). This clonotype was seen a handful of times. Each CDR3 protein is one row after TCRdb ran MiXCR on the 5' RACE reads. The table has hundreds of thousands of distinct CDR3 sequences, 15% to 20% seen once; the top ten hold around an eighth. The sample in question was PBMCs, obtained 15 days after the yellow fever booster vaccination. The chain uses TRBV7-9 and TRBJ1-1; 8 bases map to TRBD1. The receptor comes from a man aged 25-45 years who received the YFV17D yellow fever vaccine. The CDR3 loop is CATQQGGMNTEAFF. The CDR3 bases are TGTGCCACACAACAGGGGGGAATGAACACTGAAGCTTTCTTT. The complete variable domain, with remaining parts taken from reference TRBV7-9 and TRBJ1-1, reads DTGVSQNPRHKITKRGQNVTFRCDPISEHNRLYWYRQTLGQGPEFLTYFQNEAQLEKSRLLSDRFSAERPKGSFSTLEIQRTEQGDSAMYLCATQQGGMNTEAFFGQGTRLTVV.